The sequence of this TCR beta chain was determined in a study of blood T cell repertoires in COVID-19 (TCRdb year 2020). With regard to the full study: Samples covering the acute and convalescent phases of COVID-19 were provided by collaborators in the United States, Italy and Spain. The prospective study material was composed of cDNA or gDNA derived from T cells, B-cell-depleted T cells, or PBMCs. The dataset comprised deeply sampled blood TCRbeta repertoires from subjects exposed to, actively infected with, or recovered from COVID-19. A freely available public database, intended as a resource for researchers studying the immune response to SARS-CoV-2, is where the repertoires were released. Samples came from the ongoing ImmuneRACE study (first 160 participants) plus 1,254 subjects from 6 global collaborators. Sample metadata almost always included a de-identified subject ID, COVID-19 status, age in years and sex. Where HLA class I and class II types were available, the types were taken from metadata supplied by the sample provider, not from assay-based typing. Overall study outcomes, separate from this receptor: The quantity of clinical and demographic metadata differed by source and by participant and was supplied without curation.

Each collaborating institution followed its own protocols to collect whole blood in K2EDTA tubes. For TCRbeta analysis, collaborators shipped samples in one of three forms: frozen whole blood, isolated PBMCs, or DNA extracted from either of those sample types. This clone was recorded once. The antigen it binds to is not known. Base quality data are lacking; no much larger clone is found one base away. TCRbeta CDR3 regions were amplified from genomic DNA using the immunoSEQ Assay, a bias-controlled multiplex PCR. Under the source paper's analysis protocol: The number of nucleated cells in each sample was estimated from the amplification of reference gene primers within the assay. To quantify the absolute abundance of each unique TCRbeta CDR3 rearrangement, sequence reads were collapsed and filtered. For each sample, productive Simpson clonality was calculated by taking the square root of Simpson's diversity index across productive rearrangements. TCRdb provides this immuneACCESS table in a form limited to in-frame rearrangements. Some clones are lacking; in checked studies, under half of them reflect an unresolved V gene, and why the rest are absent is not known. Clonal size and the V and J genes are those of that table, whereas D and trimming came from the DNA. The sample yields around 59,000 clones; more than 80% were counted once. The ten largest clones take up over 1.2% of the sample.

The CDR3 numbers 14 residues from cysteine through phenylalanine. The kept DNA is CDR3 alone, 42 bases in frame from the first base. Relative to germline, V is 1 base shorter and J is 4 bases shorter, with 10 bases between their ends. Via the germline V gene (reference sequence), CDR1 is GTSNPN and CDR2 SVGIG. The TCR originated in a man between 60 and 75 years old with acute or convalescent COVID-19. The receptor chain draws on TRBV30 and TRBJ2-2; a tentative D match to TRBD2 spans 5 bases. The sequenced sample was peripheral blood. The DNA sequence is given as TGTGCCTGGAGTGGTAGAGGGATCACCGGGGAGCTGTTTTTT. This encodes CAWSGRGITGELFF.